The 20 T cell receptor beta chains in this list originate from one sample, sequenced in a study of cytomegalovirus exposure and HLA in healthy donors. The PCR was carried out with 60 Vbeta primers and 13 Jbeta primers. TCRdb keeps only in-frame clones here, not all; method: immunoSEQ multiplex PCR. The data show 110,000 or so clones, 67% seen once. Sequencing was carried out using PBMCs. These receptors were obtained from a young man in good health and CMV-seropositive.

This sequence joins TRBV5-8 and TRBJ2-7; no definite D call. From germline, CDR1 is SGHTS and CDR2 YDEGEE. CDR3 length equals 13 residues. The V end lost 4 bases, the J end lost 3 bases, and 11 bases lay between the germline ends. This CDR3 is CASSRSRFYEQYV. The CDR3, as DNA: TGTGCCAGCAGCCGATCCAGGTTCTACGAGCAGTACGTC.

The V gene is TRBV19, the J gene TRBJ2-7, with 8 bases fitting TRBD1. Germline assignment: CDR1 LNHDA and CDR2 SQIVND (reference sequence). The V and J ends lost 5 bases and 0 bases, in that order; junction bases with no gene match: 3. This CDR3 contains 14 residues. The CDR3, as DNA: TGTGCCAGTAGTTCGGGACAGGTCTCCTACGAGCAGTACTTC. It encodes CASSSGQVSYEQYF.

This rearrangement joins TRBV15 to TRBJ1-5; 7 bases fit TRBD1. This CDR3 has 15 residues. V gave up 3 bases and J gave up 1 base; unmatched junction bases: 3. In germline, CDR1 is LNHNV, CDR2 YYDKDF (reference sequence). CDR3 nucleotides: TGTGCCACCAGCAGGACAGGGCAAAGCAATCAGCCCCAGCATTTT. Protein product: CATSRTGQSNQPQHF.

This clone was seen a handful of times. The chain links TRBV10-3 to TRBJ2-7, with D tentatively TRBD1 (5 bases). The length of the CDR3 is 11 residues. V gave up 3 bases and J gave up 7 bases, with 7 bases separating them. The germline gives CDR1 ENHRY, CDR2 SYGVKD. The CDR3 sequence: CAISEGVEQYV. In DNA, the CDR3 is TGTGCCATCAGTGAAGGGGTTGAGCAGTACGTC.

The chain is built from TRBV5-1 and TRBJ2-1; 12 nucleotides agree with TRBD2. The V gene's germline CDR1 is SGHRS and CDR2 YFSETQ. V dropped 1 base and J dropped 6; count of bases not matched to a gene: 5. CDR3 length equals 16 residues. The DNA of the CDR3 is TGCGCCAGCAGCTTGACCCTAGCGGGGGGGCCCAATGAGCAGTTCTTC. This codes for CASSLTLAGGPNEQFF.

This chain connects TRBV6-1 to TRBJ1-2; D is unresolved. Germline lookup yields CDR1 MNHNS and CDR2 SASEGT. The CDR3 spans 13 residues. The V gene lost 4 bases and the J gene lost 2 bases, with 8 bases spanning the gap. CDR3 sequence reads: CASSGVGNYGYTF. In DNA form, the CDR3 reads TGTGCCAGCAGTGGTGTCGGGAACTATGGCTACACCTTC.

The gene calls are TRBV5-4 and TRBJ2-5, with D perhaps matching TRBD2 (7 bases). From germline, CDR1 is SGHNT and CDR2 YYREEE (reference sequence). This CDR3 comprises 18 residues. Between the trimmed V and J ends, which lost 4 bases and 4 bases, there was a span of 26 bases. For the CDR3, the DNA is TGTGCCAGCAGCGGGGGGGGACATGGGGCGCTCGGCGTAGAGACCCAGTACTTC. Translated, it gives CASSGGGHGALGVETQYF.

DNA for the CDR3: TGTGCCAGCAGCAAAATCTGGAGTGAGCAGTTCTTC. Translated: CASSKIWSEQFF. The chain couples TRBV5-6 to TRBJ2-1; D is unresolved. The CDR3 length is 12 residues. Germline V gives CDR1 SGHDT, CDR2 YYEEEE. With 4 bases removed from V and 9 bases from J, the gap between germline ends came to 11 bases.

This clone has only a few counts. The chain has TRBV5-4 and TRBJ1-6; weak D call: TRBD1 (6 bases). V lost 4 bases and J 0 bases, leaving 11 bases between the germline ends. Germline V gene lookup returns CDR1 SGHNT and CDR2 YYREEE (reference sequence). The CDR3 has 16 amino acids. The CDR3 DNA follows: TGTGCCAGCAGCAACGGGACACCCTCCTATAATTCACCCCTCCACTTT. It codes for CASSNGTPSYNSPLHF.

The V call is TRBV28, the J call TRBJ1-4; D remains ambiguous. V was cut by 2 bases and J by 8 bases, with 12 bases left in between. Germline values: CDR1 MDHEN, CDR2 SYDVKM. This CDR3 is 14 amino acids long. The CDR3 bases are TGTGCCAGCAGTTTAATGGCCCGAGGGGAAAAACTGTTTTTT. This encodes CASSLMARGEKLFF.

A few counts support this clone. In nucleotides, the CDR3 is TGTGCCAGCAGTGAATATGCACAGGGGGCGGGAGGCTACACCTTC. Protein: CASSEYAQGAGGYTF. V gene TRBV25-1 combines with J gene TRBJ1-2, with TRBD1 matching 9 bases. The CDR3 has 15 residues. The V and J ends lost 0 bases and 8 bases, in that order; junction bases with no gene match: 7. The germline gives CDR1 MGHDK, CDR2 SYGVNS.

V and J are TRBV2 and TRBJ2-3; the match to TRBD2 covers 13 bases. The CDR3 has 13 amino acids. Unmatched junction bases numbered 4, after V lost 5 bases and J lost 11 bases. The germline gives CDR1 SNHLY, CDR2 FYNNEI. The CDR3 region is CASSLGLAGVQYF. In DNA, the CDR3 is TGTGCCAGCAGTCTCGGACTAGCGGGAGTGCAGTATTTT.

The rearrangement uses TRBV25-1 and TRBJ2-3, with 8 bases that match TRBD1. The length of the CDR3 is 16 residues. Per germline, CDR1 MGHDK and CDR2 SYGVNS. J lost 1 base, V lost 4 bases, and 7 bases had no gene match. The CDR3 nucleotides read TGTGCCAGCAGTGGATCAGGGGGCTTAGGCACAGATACGCAGTATTTT. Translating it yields CASSGSGGLGTDTQYF.

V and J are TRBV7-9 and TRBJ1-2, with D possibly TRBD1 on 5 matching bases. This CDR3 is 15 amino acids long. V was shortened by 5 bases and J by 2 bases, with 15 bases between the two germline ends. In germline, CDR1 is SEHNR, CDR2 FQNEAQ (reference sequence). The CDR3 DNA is TGTGCCAGCAGCAGAGACAGAGCATCGAACTATGGCTACACCTTC. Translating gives CASSRDRASNYGYTF.

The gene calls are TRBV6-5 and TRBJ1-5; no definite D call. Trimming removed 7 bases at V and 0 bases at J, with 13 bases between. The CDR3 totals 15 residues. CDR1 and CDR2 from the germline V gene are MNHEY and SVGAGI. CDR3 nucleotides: TGTGCCAGCAACCCCGACGGAGATAGCAATCAGCCCCAGCATTTT. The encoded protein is CASNPDGDSNQPQHF.

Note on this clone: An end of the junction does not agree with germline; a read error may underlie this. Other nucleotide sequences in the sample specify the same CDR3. The CDR3 DNA is TGTGCCAGCAGTGAGTCCCTTCTAGACGACCAGTACTTC. Protein product: CASSESLLDDQYF. The rearrangement links TRBV10-1 to TRBJ2-5; no firm D call. The CDR3 is 13 amino acids. Germline V gene data show CDR1 as WNHNN and CDR2 as SYGVQD (reference sequence).

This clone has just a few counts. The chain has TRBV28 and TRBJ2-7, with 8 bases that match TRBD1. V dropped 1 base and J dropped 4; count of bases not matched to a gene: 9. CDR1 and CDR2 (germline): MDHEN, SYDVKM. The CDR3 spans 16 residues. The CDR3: CASSLYQGANGYEQYF. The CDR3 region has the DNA TGTGCCAGCAGTTTATACCAGGGGGCGAATGGATACGAGCAGTACTTC.

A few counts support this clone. The CDR3 region is CASSQPSRGSSYNEQFF. The CDR3 region has the DNA TGCGCCAGCAGCCAGCCCAGCAGGGGGAGCTCCTACAATGAGCAGTTCTTC. This chain uses TRBV4-1 with TRBJ2-1; 7 bases map to TRBD1. CDR3 length: 17 residues. In germline, CDR1 is MGHRA, CDR2 YSYEKL. Trimming took 3 bases from V and 0 from J; bases not matched to a gene: 8.

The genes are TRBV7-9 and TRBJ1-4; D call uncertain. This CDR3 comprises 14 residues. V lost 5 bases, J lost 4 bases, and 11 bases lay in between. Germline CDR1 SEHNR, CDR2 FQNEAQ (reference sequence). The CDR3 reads CASSALRGNEKLFF. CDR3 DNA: TGTGCCAGCAGCGCCTTGCGGGGTAATGAAAAACTGTTTTTT. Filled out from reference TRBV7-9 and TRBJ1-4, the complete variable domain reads DTGVSQNPRHKITKRGQNVTFRCDPISEHNRLYWYRQTLGQGPEFLTYFQNEAQLEKSRLLSDRFSAERPKGSFSTLEIQRTEQGDSAMYLCASSALRGNEKLFFGSGTQLSVL.

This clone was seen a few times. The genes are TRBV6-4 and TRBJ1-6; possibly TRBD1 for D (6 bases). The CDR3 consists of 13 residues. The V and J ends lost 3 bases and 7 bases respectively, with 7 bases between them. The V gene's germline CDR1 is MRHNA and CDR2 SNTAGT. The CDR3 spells CASSEGANSPLHF. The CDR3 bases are TGTGCCAGCAGTGAGGGGGCGAATTCACCCCTCCACTTT.